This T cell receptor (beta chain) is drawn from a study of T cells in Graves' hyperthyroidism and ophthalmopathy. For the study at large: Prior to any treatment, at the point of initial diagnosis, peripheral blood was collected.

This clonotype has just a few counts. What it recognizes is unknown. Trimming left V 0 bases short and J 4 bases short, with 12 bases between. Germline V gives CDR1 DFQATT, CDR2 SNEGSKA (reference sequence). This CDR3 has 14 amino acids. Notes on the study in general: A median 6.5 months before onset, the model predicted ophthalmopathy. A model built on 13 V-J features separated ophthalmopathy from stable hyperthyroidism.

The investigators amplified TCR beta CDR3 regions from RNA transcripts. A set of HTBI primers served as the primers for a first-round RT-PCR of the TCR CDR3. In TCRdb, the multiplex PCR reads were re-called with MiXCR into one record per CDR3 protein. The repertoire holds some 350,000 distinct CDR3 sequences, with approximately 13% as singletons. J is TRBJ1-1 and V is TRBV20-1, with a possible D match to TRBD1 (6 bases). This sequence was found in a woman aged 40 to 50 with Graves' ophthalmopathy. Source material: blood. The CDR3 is CSARDHDRFTEAFF. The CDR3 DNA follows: TGCAGTGCTAGAGATCATGACAGGTTCACTGAAGCTTTCTTT.